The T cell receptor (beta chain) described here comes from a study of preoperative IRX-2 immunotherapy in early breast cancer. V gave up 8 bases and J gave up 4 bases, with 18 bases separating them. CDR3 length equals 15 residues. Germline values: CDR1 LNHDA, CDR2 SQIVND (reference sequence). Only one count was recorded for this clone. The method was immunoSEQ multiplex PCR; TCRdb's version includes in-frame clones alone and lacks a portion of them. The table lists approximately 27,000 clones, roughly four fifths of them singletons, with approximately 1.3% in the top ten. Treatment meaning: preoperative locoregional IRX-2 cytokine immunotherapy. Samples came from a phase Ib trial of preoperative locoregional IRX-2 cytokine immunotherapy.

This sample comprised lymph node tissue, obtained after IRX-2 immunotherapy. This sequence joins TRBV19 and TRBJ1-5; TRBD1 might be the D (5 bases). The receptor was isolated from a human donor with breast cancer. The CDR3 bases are TGTGCCAGTTGTTTAGGAGCAGGGATTAATCAGCCCCAGCATTTT. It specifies CASCLGAGINQPQHF.